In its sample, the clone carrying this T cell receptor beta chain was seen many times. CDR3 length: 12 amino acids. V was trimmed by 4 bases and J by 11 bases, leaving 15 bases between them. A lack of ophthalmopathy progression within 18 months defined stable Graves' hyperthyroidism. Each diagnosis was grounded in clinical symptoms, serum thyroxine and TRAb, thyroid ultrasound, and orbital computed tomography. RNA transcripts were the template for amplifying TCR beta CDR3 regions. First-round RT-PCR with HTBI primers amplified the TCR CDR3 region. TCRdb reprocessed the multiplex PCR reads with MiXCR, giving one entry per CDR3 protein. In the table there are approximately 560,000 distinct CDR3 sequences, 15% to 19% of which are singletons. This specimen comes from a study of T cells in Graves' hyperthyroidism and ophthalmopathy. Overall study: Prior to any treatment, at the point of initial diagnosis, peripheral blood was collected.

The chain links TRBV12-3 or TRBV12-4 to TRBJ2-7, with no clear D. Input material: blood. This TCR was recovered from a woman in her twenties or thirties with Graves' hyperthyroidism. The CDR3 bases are TGTGCCAGCAGTTCCCTACGTGCGGTGGAGTACTTC. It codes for CASSSLRAVEYF.